This TCR beta chain was retrieved from a study of T cell responses to AZD1222 COVID-19 vaccine. Study observations and caveats: Spike-specific TCR breadth and depth were elevated following two AZD1222 doses.

Using immunoSEQ multiplex PCR, the repertoire was profiled, and TCRdb retains in-frame clones only, with some absent. The sample has 100,000 to 150,000 clones; about 90% are singletons. The count of this clone is one. Its cognate antigen is unknown. In germline, CDR1 is SGHTA, CDR2 FQGTGA. CDR3 length: 16 residues. V gave up 4 bases and J gave up 2 bases, with 14 bases separating them. The rearrangement joins TRBV7-3 to TRBJ2-2, with D perhaps assigned TRBD1 or TRBD2 (5 bases each). The source of this sequence is an adult in good health. Here the sequenced sample was peripheral blood, taken on day 0 of MenACWY control vaccination. CDR3 nucleotide sequence: TGTGCCAGCAGCTCCCGGGACCCTCTAAACACCGGGGAGCTGTTTTTT. Protein: CASSSRDPLNTGELFF. Supplemented by reference TRBV7-3 and TRBJ2-2, the full variable domain reads GAGVSQTPSNKVTEKGKYVELRCDPISGHTALYWYRQSLGQGPEFLIYFQGTGAADDSGLPNDRFFAVRPEGSVSTLKIQRTERGDSAVYLCASSSRDPLNTGELFFGEGSRLTVL.